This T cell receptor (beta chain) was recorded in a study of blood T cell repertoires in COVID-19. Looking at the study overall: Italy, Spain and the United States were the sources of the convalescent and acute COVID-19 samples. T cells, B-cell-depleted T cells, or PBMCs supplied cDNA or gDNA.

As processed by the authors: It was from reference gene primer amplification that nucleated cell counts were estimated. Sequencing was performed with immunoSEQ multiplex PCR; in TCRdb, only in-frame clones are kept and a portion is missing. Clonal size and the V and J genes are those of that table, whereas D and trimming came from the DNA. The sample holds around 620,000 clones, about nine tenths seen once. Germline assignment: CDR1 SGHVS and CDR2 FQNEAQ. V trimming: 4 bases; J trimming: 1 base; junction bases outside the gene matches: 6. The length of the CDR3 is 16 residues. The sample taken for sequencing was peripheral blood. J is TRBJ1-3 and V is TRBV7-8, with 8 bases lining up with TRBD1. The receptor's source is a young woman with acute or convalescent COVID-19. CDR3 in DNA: TGTGCCAGCAGCTCGGCGGACAGGGTTTCTGGAAACACCATATATTTT. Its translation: CASSSADRVSGNTIYF.